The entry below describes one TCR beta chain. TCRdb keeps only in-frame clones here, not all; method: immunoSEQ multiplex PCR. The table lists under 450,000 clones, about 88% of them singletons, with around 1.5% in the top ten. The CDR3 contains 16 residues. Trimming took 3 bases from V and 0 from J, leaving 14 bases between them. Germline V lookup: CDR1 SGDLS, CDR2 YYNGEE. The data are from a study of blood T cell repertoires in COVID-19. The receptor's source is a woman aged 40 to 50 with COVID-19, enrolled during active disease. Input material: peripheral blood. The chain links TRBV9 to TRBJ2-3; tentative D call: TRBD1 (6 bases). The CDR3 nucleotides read TGTGCCAGCAGCGGGACAGCACTATCTAGCACAGATACGCAGTATTTT. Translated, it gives CASSGTALSSTDTQYF.